This T cell receptor (beta chain) was sequenced for a study of cytomegalovirus exposure and HLA in healthy donors. Points from the study as a whole: Presence/absence analyses rested on an assumption that sequencing depth was roughly uniform across donors. HLA restriction was apparent for most CMV-associated TCR beta chains in a later analysis. More clonal expansion characterized HLA-associated TCR beta chains than equally common others in a later analysis.

Concerning this clone itself: Its antigen remains unidentified.

PCR involved 60 Vbeta and 13 Jbeta primers. Repertoires were generated with immunoSEQ multiplex PCR, while TCRdb's copy carries only in-frame clones and drops some. Among some 180,000 clones listed, roughly 74% were seen once. Germline CDR1 and CDR2: SNHLY and FYNNEI. The CDR3 spans 17 residues. Losses at the gene ends were 6 bases for V and 4 bases for J; bases not matched to a gene: 8. The chain is built from TRBV2 and TRBJ2-2, with 13 bases identical to TRBD2. The sequence was collected from a female donor in good health and CMV-seronegative. Input material: PBMCs. The CDR3 nucleotides read TGTGCCAGCAGGCCCCCCGGGACTAGCGGGGCCACCGGGGAGCTGTTTTTT. As protein: CASRPPGTSGATGELFF.